Listed here is a single T cell receptor beta chain. This sample is drawn from a study of blood T cell repertoires in COVID-19. Study-wide background: Italy, Spain and the United States were the sources of the convalescent and acute COVID-19 samples. T cells, B-cell-depleted T cells, or PBMCs provided the cDNA or gDNA that served as material.

In assigning cohorts, the study relied on participant-reported clinical history. Authors' processing steps: Reference gene primers were amplified, and this amplification served to estimate nucleated cell counts. The method was immunoSEQ multiplex PCR; TCRdb's version includes in-frame clones alone and lacks a portion of them. Clonal size and the V and J genes are those of that table, whereas D and trimming came from the DNA. The sample lists roughly 250,000 clones, roughly nine tenths occurring once. The sequencing input was PBMCs or T cells enriched from blood (not recorded which). The TCR sequence derives from a woman younger than 45 with acute COVID-19.

The CDR3 region has the DNA TGTGCCAGCAGCCAAGATCCCCTAGGGGCGGGACCGATGGATGAGCAGTTCTTC. Encoded protein: CASSQDPLGAGPMDEQFF. The chain employs TRBV3-1 (or the pseudogene TRBV3-2) and TRBJ2-1; D might be TRBD2 (6 bases). Looked up from germline, CDR1 is LGHDT and CDR2 is YNNKEL (reference sequence). Trimming took off 0 bases at V and 8 bases at J, with 23 bases between the two ends. This CDR3 is built from 18 residues.